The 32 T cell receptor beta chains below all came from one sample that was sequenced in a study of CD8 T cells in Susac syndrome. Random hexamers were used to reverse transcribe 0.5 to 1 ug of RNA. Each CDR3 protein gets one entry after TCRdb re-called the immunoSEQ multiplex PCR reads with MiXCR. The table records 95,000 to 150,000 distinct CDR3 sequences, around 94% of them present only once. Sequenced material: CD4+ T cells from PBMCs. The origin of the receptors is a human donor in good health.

This CDR3 reads CASTKFRTSEQYF. DNA of the CDR3: TGTGCCAGCACCAAGTTTAGGACCTCCGAGCAGTACTTC. V gene TRBV12-3 or TRBV12-4 combines with J gene TRBJ2-7; the D is unclear. The germline V and J ends were trimmed by 7 bases and 6 bases, with 16 bases remaining between them. CDR3 length: 13 residues.

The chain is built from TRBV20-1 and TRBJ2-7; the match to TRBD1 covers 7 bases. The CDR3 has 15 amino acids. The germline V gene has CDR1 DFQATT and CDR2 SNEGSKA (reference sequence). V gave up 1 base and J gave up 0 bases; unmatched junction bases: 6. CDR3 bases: TGCAGTGCTAGAGGGGGGACAGATACCTCCTACGAGCAGTACTTC. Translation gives CSARGGTDTSYEQYF.

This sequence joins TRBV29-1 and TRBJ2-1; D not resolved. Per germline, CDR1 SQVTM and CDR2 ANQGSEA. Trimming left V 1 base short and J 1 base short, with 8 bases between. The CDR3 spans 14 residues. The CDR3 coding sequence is TGCAGCGTTGAAGGTACCGGTTCCTACAATGAGCAGTTCTTC. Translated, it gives CSVEGTGSYNEQFF.

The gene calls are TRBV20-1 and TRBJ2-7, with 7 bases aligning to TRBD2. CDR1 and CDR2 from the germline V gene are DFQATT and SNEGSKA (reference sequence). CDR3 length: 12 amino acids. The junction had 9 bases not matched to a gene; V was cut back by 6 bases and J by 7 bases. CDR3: CSAPLAEGEQYF. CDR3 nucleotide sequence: TGCAGTGCCCCGCTAGCGGAGGGGGAGCAGTACTTC.

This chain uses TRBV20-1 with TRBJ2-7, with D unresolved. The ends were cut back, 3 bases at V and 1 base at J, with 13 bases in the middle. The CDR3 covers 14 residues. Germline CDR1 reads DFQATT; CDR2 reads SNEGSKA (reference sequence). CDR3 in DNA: TGCAGTGCTAGTACAACCGTACGGTCCTACGAGCAGTACTTC. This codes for CSASTTVRSYEQYF.

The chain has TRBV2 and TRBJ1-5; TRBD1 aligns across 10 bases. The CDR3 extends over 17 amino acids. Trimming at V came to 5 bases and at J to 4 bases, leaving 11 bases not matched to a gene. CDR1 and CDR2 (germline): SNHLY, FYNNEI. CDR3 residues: CASSYRGTGATNQPQHF. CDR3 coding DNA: TGTGCCAGCAGTTACCGGGGGACAGGGGCTACAAATCAGCCCCAGCATTTT.

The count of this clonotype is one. CDR3 DNA sequence: TGTGCCAGCAGCTCGAGTAAAAACACCGGGGAGCTGTTTTTT. It codes for CASSSSKNTGELFF. The chain recombines TRBV7-2 with TRBJ2-2; D is ambiguous. Germline-derived CDR1 and CDR2 are SGHTA and FQGNSA. The CDR3 loop spans 14 amino acids. Trimming shortened V by 4 bases and J by 2 bases, and 8 bases separated the two germline ends.

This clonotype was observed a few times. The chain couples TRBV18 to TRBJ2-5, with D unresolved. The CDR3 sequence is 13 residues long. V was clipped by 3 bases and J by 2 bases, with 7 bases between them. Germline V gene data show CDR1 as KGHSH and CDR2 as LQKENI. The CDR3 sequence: CASSPGPQETQYF. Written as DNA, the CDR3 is TGTGCCAGCTCACCCGGCCCGCAAGAGACCCAGTACTTC.

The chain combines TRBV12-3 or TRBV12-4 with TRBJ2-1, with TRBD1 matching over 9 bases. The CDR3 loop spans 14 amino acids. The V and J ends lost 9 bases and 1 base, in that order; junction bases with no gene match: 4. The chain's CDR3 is CASTGQGSYNEQFF. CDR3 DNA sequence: TGTGCCAGTACGGGACAGGGATCCTACAATGAGCAGTTCTTC.

Written as DNA, the CDR3 is TGTGCCAGCAGAGGCGGGGATTCGGAGCAGTACTTC. It specifies CASRGGDSEQYF. The J gene is TRBJ2-7, the V gene TRBV6-6, with D tentatively TRBD2 (6 bases). Germline CDR1 and CDR2: MNHNY and SVGAGI (reference sequence). The CDR3 is made up of 12 amino acids. With 6 bases removed from V and 7 bases from J, the gap between germline ends came to 13 bases.

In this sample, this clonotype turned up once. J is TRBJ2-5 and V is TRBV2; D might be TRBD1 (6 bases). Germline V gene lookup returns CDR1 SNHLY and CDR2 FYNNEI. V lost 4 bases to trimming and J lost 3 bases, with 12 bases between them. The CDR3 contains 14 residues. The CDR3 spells CASSVVQGKETQYF. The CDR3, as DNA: TGTGCCAGCAGTGTCGTTCAGGGGAAAGAGACCCAGTACTTC. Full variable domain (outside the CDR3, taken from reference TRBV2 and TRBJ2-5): EPEVTQTPSHQVTQMGQEVILRCVPISNHLYFYWYRQILGQKVEFLVSFYNNEISEKSEIFDDQFSVERPDGSNFTLKIRSTKLEDSAMYFCASSVVQGKETQYFGPGTRLLVL.

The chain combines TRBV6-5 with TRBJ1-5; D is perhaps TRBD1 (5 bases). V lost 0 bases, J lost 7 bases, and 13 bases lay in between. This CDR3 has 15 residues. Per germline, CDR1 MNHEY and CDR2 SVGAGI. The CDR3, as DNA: TGTGCCAGCAGTTACTCAGGGGTGGGGGACCAGCCCCAGCATTTT. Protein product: CASSYSGVGDQPQHF.

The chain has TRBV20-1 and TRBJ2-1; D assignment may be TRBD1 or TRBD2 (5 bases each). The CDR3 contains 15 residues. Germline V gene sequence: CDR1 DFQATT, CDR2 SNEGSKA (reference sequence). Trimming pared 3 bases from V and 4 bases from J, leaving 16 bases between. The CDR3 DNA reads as TGCAGTGCTAGGCCTATCGGGACGGGTTACAATGAGCAGTTCTTC. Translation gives CSARPIGTGYNEQFF.

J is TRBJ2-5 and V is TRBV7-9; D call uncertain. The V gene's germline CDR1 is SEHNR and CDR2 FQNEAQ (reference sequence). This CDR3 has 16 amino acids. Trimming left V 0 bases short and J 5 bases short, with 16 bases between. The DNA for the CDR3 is TGTGCCAGCAGCTTAGCTGCCAGCCCGGCGGAGGAGACCCAGTACTTC. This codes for CASSLAASPAEETQYF.

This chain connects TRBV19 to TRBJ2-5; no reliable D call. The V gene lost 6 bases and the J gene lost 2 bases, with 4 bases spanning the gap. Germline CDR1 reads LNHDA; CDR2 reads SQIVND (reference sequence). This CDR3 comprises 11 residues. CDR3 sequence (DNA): TGTGCCAGTAGGAGACAAGAGACCCAGTACTTC. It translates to CASRRQETQYF. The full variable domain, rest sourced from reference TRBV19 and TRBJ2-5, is DGGITQSPKYLFRKEGQNVTLSCEQNLNHDAMYWYRQDPGQGLRLIYYSQIVNDFQKGDIAEGYSVSREKKESFPLTVTSAQKNPTAFYLCASRRQETQYFGPGTRLLVL.

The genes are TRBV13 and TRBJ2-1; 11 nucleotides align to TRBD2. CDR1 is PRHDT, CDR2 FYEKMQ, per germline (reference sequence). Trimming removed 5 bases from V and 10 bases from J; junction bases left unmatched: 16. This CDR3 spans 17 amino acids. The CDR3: CASSHLTSGSNFQEQFF. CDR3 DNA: TGTGCCAGCAGCCACCTTACTAGCGGGAGTAACTTCCAGGAGCAGTTCTTC.

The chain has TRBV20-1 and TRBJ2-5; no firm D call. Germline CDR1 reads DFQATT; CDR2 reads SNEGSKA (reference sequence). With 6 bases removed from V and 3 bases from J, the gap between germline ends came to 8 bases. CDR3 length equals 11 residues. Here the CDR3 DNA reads TGCAGTGCCAGAACCGAAGAGACCCAGTACTTC. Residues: CSARTEETQYF.

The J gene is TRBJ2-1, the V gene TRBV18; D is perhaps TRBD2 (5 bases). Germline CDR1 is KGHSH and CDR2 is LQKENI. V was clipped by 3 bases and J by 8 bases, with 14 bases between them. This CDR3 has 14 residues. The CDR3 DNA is TGTGCCAGCTCACCCCTAGCCCAGGACTATGAGCAGTTCTTC. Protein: CASSPLAQDYEQFF.

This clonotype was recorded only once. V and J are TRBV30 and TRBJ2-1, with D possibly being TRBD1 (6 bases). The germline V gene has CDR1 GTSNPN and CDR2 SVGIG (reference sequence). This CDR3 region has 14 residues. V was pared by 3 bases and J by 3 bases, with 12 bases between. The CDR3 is CAWRILGGYNEQFF. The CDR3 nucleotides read TGTGCCTGGAGGATACTAGGGGGCTACAATGAGCAGTTCTTC.

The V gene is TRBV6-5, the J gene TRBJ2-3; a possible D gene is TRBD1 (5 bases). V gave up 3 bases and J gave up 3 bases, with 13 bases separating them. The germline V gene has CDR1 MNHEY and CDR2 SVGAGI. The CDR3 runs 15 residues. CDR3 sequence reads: CASSYQGRETDTQYF. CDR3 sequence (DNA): TGTGCCAGCAGTTATCAGGGCAGAGAAACAGATACGCAGTATTTT.

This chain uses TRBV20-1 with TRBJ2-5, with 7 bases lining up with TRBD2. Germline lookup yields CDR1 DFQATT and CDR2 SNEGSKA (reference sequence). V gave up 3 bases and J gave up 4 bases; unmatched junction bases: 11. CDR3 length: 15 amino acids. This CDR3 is CSARERSGIGETQYF. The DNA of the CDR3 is TGCAGTGCTAGGGAACGAAGCGGGATCGGAGAGACCCAGTACTTC.

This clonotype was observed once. The CDR3 DNA reads TGTGCCAGCAGTTCAAAGGGACAGGGCTTCAATGAGCAGTTCTTC. This sequence encodes CASSSKGQGFNEQFF. This chain joins TRBV27 and TRBJ2-1; 9 nucleotides match TRBD1. Germline V gene sequence: CDR1 MNHEY, CDR2 SMNVEV (reference sequence). This CDR3 is built from 15 residues. V shed 4 bases and J 6 bases; nucleotides not matched to a gene: 7.

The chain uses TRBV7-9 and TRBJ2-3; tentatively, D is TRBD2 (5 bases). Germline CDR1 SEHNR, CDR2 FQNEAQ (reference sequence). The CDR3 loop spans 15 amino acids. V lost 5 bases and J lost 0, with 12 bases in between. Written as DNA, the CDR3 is TGTGCCAGCAGCAGAGCGGTTACTAGCACAGATACGCAGTATTTT. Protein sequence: CASSRAVTSTDTQYF.

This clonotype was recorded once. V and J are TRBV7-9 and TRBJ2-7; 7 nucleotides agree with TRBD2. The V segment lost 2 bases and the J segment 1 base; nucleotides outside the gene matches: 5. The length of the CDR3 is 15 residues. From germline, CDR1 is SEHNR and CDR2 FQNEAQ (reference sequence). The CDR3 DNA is TGTGCCAGCAGCTTAAAGGGAGGGCCTTCCTACGAGCAGTACTTC. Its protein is CASSLKGGPSYEQYF.

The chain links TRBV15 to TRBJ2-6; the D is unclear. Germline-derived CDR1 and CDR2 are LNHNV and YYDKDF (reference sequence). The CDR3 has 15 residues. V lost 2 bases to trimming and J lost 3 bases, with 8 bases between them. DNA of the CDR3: TGTGCCACCAGCAGACCACCCATTGGGGCCAACGTCCTGACTTTC. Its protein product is CATSRPPIGANVLTF.

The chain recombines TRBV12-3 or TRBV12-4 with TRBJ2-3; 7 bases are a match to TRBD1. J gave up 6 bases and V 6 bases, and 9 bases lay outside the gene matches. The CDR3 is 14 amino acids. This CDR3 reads CASRTTGVADTQYF. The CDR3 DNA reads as TGTGCCAGCAGGACAACAGGGGTGGCTGATACGCAGTATTTT.

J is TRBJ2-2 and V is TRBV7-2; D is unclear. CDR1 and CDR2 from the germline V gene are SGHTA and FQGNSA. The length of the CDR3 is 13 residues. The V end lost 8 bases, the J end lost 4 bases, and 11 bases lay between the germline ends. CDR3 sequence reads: CASSSMLTGELFF. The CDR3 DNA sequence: TGTGCCAGCTCCTCCATGCTCACCGGGGAGCTGTTTTTT.

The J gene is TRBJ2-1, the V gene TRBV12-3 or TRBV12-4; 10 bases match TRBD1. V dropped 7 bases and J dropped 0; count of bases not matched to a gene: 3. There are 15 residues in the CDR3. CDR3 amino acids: CASTRDRGSYNEQFF. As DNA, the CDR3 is TGTGCCAGCACCCGGGACAGGGGCTCCTACAATGAGCAGTTCTTC.

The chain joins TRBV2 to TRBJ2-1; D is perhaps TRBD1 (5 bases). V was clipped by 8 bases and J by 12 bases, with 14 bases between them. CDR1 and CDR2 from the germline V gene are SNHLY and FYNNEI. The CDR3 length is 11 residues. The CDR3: CASDSPRGQFF. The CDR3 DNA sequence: TGTGCCAGCGACTCACCAAGGGGGCAGTTCTTC.

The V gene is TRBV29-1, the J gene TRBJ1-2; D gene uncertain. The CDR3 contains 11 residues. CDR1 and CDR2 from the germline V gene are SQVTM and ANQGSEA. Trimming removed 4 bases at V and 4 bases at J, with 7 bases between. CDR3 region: CSVVEAYGYTF. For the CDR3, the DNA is TGCAGCGTTGTAGAGGCCTATGGCTACACCTTC.

CDR3 nucleotides: TGCGCCAGCAGCGAGGACGGGAACACTGAAGCTTTCTTT. Protein product: CASSEDGNTEAFF. This sequence joins TRBV5-1 and TRBJ1-1; no definite D call. Germline CDR1 is SGHRS and CDR2 is YFSETQ. With 4 bases removed from V and 1 base from J, the gap between germline ends came to 8 bases. The CDR3 covers 13 residues.

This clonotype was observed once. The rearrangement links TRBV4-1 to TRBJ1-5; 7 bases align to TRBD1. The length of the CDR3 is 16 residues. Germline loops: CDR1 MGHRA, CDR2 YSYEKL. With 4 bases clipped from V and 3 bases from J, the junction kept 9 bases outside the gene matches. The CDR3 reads CASSRPGQKPNQPQHF. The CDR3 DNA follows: TGCGCCAGCAGCCGACCGGGACAGAAACCCAATCAGCCCCAGCATTTT.